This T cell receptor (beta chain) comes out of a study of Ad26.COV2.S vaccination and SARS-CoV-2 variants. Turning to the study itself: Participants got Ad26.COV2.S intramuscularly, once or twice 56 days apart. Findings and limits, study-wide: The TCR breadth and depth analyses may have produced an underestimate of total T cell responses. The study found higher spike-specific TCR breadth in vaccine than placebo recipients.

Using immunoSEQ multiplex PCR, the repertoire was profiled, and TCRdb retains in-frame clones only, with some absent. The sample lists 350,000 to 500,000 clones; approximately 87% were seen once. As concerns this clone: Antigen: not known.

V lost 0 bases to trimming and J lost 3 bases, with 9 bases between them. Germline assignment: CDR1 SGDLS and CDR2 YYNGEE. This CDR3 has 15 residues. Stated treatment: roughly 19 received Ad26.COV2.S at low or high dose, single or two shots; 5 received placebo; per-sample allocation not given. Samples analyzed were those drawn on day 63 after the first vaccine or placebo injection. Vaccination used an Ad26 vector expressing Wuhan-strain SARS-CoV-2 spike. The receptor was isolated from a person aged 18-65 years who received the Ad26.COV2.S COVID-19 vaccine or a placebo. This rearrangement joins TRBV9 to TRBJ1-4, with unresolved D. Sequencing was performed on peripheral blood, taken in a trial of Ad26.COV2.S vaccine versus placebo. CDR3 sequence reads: CASSVDGVPNEKLFF. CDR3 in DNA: TGTGCCAGCAGCGTAGACGGGGTACCTAATGAAAAACTGTTTTTT.